This T cell receptor beta chain was found in a study of early T cells in non-severe SARS-CoV-2 infection. Unique molecular identifiers were affixed to single, distinct cDNA molecules. TCRdb analysed the 5' RACE reads with MiXCR anew, one entry per CDR3 protein. The sample has some 81,000 distinct CDR3 sequences, about 16% seen once; the top ten hold 2.5% to 3%. This clonotype was counted only a few times. Germline V gene lookup returns CDR1 MGHRA and CDR2 YSYEKL. V was clipped by 1 base and J by 5 bases, with 11 bases between them. This CDR3 is built from 14 residues. Sequencing input: whole blood. The clonotype originates from an adult who was a healthcare worker with PCR-confirmed SARS-CoV-2 infection or an uninfected control (not recorded which). The chain recombines TRBV4-1 with TRBJ1-1; D is uncertain. The CDR3 is CASSQVSWGTEAFF. CDR3 nucleotide sequence: TGCGCCAGCAGCCAAGTATCCTGGGGTACTGAAGCTTTCTTT.